One T cell receptor (beta chain) is described in this entry. These data originate in a study of blood T cells in healthy people across ages. It was with a sample-barcoded 5' primer and a J-beta primer mix that a second PCR of roughly 7 to 12 cycles was run. The study obtained at least 3 million CDR3-containing paired-end reads from every sample. TCRdb re-derived calls from the 5' RACE reads in MiXCR, one entry per CDR3 protein. The data hold around 1,000,000 distinct CDR3 sequences, with under 30% observed a single time. Germline values: CDR1 SGHTA, CDR2 FQGNSA. This CDR3 has 12 amino acids. Trimming left V 4 bases short and J 5 bases short, with 8 bases between. Donors were healthy Caucasian individuals from Russia aged about 6 to 100. The data were also submitted as part of a second study, on T cells of mothers and their children. That work adds: Samples were obtained from three healthy Caucasian mothers and their six children. Similar effects of thymic selection on TCR recombination output were recorded in related and unrelated pairs.

The rearrangement joins TRBV7-2 to TRBJ2-5; D is uncertain. This TCR was sampled from a girl aged 2 to 10 in good health. The sample was blood. The CDR3, as DNA: TGTGCCAGCAGCTCCCTTCCCGAGACCCAGTACTTC. This sequence encodes CASSSLPETQYF.